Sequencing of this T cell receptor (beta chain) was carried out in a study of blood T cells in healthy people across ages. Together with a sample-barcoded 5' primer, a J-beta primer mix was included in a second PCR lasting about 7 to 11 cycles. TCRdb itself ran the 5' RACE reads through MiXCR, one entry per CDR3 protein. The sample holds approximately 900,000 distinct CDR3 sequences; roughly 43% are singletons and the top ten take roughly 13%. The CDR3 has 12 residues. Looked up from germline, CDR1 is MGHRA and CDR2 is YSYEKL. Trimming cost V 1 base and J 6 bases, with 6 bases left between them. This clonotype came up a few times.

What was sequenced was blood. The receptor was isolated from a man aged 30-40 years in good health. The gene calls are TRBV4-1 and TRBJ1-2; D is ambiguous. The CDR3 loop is CASSQGADGYTF. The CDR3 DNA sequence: TGCGCCAGCAGCCAAGGAGCGGATGGCTACACCTTC.